This section outlines one T cell receptor beta chain sequence together with its context. Its antigen remains unidentified. These data belong to a study of vaccination effects on CD4 cells after COVID-19. As for the study in general: Post-vaccine samples followed the second dose by a median of 72 days.

The germline V gene encodes CDR1 LNHNV and CDR2 YYDKDF (reference sequence). The CDR3 extends over 12 amino acids. V was cut by 5 bases and J by 6 bases, with 11 bases left in between. ViraFEST expansion of antigen-specific CD4+ T cells with viral peptide pools preceded sequencing. At the end of around 11 days of culture, CD4+ T cells were isolated. Vaccination of participants consisted of two doses of either the BNT162b2 or mRNA-1273 vaccine. Profiling relied on immunoSEQ multiplex PCR, and the TCRdb table lists in-frame clones only, not all of them. This sample has tens of thousands of clones, with approximately 60% found just once.

The sequence derives from a human donor who received a COVID-19 vaccine. Material: CD4+ T cells from PBMCs cultured with SARS-CoV-2 spike peptides, obtained after COVID-19 vaccination. The V call is TRBV15, the J call TRBJ2-7, with TRBD2 as a possible D gene (6 bases). The CDR3 reads CATSRDFGEQYF. The DNA of the CDR3 is TGTGCCACCAGCCGGGACTTCGGCGAGCAGTACTTC. Supplemented by reference TRBV15 and TRBJ2-7, the full variable domain reads DAMVIQNPRYQVTQFGKPVTLSCSQTLNHNVMYWYQQKSSQAPKLLFHYYDKDFNNEADTPDNFQSRRPNTSFCFLDIRSPGLGDTAMYLCATSRDFGEQYFGPGTRLTVT.